This T cell receptor (beta chain) is drawn from a study of cytomegalovirus exposure and HLA in healthy donors. Per the germline V gene, CDR1 is MDHEN and CDR2 is SYDVKM. The V end lost 2 bases, the J end lost 5 bases, and 9 bases lay between the germline ends. The CDR3 has 13 residues. The sample holds a few counts of this clone. What it binds is not known. Study conclusions and caveats: Follow-up analysis later connected one missense variant in DCLRE1C with trimming of TCR beta V- and J-genes.

Amplification used 60 Vbeta primers and 13 Jbeta primers. TCRdb keeps only in-frame clones here, not all; method: immunoSEQ multiplex PCR. The data contain 120,000 to 150,000 clones, more than 60% of them singletons. This clonotype originated in a man in his forties or fifties in good health and CMV-seropositive. This chain joins TRBV28 and TRBJ2-5; D is perhaps TRBD2 (5 bases). The sequenced sample was PBMCs. The CDR3 DNA is TGTGCCAGCAGTTTACCGGGATCGGAGACCCAGTACTTC. Amino acids: CASSLPGSETQYF.